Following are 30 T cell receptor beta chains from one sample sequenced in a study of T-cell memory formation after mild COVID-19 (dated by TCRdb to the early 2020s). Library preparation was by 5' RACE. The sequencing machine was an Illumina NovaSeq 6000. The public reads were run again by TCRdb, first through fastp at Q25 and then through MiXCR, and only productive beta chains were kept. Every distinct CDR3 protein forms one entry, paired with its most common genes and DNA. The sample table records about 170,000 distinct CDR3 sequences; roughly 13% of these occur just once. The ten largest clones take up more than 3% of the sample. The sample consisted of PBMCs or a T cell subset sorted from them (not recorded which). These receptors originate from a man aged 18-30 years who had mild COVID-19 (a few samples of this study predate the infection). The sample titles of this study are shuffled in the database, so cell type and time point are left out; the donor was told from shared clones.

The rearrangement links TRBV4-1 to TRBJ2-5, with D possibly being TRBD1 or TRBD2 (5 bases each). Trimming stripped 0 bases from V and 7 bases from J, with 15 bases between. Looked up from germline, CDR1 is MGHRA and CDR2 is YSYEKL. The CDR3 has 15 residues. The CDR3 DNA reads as TGCGCCAGCAGCCAAGAGGCCCGGGGCCGGGTGACCCAGTACTTC. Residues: CASSQEARGRVTQYF.

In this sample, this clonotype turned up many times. For the CDR3, the DNA is TGTGCCAGCAGCCAAGATCTGGGCGGGGGGACTTACGAGCAGTACTTC. It translates to CASSQDLGGGTYEQYF. The chain has TRBV4-2 and TRBJ2-7, with 8 bases aligning to TRBD2. The CDR3 has 16 residues. Per the germline V gene, CDR1 is LGHNA and CDR2 is YNFKEQ. The V segment lost 0 bases and the J segment 4 bases; nucleotides outside the gene matches: 8.

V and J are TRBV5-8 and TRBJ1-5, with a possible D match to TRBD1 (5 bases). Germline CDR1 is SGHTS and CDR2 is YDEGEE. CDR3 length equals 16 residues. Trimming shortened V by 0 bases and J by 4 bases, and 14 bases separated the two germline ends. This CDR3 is CASSLVGRGKNQPQHF. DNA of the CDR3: TGTGCCAGCAGCTTGGTTGGCCGGGGGAAGAATCAGCCCCAGCATTTT. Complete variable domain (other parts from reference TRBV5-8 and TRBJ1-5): EAGVTQSPTHLIKTRGQQATLRCSPISGHTSVYWYQQALGLGLQFLLWYDEGEERNRGNFPPRFSGRQFPNYSSELNVNALELEDSALYLCASSLVGRGKNQPQHFGDGTRLSIL.

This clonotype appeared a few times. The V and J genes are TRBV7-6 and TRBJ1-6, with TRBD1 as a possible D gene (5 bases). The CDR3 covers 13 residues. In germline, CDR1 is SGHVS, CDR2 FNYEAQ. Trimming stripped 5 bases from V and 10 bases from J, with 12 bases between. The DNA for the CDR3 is TGTGCCAGCAGCCCCGGGGGAGGATCACCCCTCCACTTT. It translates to CASSPGGGSPLHF.

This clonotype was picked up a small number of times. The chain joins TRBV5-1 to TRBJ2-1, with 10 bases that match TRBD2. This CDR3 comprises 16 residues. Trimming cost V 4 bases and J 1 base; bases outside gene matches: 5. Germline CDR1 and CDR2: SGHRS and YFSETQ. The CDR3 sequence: CASSQRGGQSYNEQFF. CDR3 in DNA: TGCGCCAGCAGCCAGCGGGGGGGCCAGTCCTACAATGAGCAGTTCTTC.

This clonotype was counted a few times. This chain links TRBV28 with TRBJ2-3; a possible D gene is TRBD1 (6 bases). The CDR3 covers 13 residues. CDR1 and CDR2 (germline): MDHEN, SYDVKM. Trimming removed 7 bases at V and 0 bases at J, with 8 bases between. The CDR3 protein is CASKDSSTDTQYF. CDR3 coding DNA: TGTGCCAGCAAGGACAGTAGCACAGATACGCAGTATTTT.

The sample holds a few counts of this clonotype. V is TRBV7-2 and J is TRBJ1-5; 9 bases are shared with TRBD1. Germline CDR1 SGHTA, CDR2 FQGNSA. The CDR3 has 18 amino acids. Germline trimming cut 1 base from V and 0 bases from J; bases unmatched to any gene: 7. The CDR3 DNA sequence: TGTGCCAGCAGCTTAGGAGGGACAGGGATTTATAGCAATCAGCCCCAGCATTTT. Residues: CASSLGGTGIYSNQPQHF.

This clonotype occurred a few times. CDR3: CASSLVHNYGYTF. DNA of the CDR3: TGTGCCAGCAGTTTAGTTCACAACTATGGCTACACCTTC. V gene TRBV28 combines with J gene TRBJ1-2, with D unresolved. Germline V gives CDR1 MDHEN, CDR2 SYDVKM. The CDR3 spans 13 residues. Trimming removed 2 bases at V and 2 bases at J, with 6 bases between.

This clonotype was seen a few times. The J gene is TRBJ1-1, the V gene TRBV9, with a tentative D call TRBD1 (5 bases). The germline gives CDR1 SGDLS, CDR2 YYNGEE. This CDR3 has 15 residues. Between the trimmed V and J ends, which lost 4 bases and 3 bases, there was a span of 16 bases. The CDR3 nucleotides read TGTGCCAGCAGCATAGGGGCGGGTGGGGACACTGAAGCTTTCTTT. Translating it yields CASSIGAGGDTEAFF.

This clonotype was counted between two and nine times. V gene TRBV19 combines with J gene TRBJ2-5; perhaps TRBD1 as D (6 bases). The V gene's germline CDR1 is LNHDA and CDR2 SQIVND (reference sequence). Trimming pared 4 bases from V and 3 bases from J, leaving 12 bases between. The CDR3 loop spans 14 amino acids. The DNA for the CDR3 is TGTGCCAGTAGTAATCAGGGGAAGAAAGAGACCCAGTACTTC. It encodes CASSNQGKKETQYF.

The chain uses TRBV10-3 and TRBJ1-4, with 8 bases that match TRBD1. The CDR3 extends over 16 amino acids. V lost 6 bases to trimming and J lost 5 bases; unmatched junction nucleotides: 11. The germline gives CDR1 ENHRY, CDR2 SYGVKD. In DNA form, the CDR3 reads TGTGCCATCAGCGGGACAGGAGATCTGGGAAATGAAAAACTGTTTTTT. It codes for CAISGTGDLGNEKLFF.

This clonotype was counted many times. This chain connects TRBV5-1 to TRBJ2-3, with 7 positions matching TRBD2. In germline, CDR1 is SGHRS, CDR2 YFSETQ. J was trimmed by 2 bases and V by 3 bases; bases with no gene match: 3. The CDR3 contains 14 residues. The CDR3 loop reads CASSSGTTTDTQYF. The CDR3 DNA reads TGCGCCAGCAGCTCCGGGACTACCACAGATACGCAGTATTTT.

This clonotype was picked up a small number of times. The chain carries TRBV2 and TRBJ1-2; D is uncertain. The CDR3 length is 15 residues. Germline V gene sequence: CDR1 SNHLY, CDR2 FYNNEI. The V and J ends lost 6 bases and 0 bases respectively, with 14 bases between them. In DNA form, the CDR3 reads TGTGCCAGCAGCTCTCAAGGAGGAACTAACTATGGCTACACCTTC. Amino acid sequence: CASSSQGGTNYGYTF.

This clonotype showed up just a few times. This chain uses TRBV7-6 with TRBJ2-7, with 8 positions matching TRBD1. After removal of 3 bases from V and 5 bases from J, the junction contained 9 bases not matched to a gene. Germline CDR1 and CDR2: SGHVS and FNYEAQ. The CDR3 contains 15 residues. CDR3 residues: CASSLAGTGPNEQYF. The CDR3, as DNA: TGTGCCAGCAGCTTGGCCGGGACAGGCCCTAACGAGCAGTACTTC.

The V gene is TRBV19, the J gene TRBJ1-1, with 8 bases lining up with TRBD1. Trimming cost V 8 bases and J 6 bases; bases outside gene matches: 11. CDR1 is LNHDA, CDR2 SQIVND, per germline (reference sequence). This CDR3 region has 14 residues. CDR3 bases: TGTGCCAGTTACGACAGGGGAGGAGGGCCTGAAGCTTTCTTT. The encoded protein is CASYDRGGGPEAFF.

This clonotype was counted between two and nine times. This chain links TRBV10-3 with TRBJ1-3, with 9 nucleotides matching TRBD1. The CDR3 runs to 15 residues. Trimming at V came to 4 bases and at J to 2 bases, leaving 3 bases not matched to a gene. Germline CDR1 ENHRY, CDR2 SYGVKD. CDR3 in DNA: TGTGCCATCAGTGCCCGGACAGGGGCTGGAAACACCATATATTTT. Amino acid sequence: CAISARTGAGNTIYF.

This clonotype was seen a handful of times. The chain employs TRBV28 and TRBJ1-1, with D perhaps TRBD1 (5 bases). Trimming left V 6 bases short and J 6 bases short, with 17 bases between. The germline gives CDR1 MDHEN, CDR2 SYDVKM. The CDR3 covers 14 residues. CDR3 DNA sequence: TGTGCCAGCAGACCCCGCCGGGGGGAGGCTGAAGCTTTCTTT. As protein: CASRPRRGEAEAFF.

The CDR3 region has the DNA TGTGCCAGCAGCTTTGATCCGGGGTACAATGAGCAGTTCTTC. Its protein is CASSFDPGYNEQFF. The J gene is TRBJ2-1, the V gene TRBV7-2; TRBD2 might be the D (5 bases). The V gene's germline CDR1 is SGHTA and CDR2 FQGNSA. CDR3 length: 14 residues. The V and J ends lost 3 bases and 4 bases respectively, with 10 bases between them. Full variable domain (outside the CDR3, taken from reference TRBV7-2 and TRBJ2-1): GAGVSQSPSNKVTEKGKDVELRCDPISGHTALYWYRQSLGQGLEFLIYFQGNSAPDKSGLPSDRFSAERTGGSVSTLTIQRTQQEDSAVYLCASSFDPGYNEQFFGPGTRLTVL.

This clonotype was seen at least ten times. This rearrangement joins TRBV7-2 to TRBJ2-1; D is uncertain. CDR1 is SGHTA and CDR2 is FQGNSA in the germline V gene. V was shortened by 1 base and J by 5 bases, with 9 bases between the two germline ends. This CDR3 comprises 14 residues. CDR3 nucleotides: TGTGCCAGCAGCTTAGATAGAGGCGACAATGAGCAGTTCTTC. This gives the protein CASSLDRGDNEQFF. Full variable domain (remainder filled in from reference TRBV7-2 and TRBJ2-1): GAGVSQSPSNKVTEKGKDVELRCDPISGHTALYWYRQSLGQGLEFLIYFQGNSAPDKSGLPSDRFSAERTGGSVSTLTIQRTQQEDSAVYLCASSLDRGDNEQFFGPGTRLTVL.

The CDR3 loop reads CSVELEDRGDTQYF. The CDR3 DNA is TGCAGCGTTGAATTAGAGGACAGGGGGGATACGCAGTATTTT. The chain links TRBV29-1 to TRBJ2-3; TRBD1 aligns across 10 bases. This CDR3 is built from 14 residues. Germline V gives CDR1 SQVTM, CDR2 ANQGSEA. V shed 2 bases, J shed 6 bases, and the junction held 5 bases outside the gene matches.

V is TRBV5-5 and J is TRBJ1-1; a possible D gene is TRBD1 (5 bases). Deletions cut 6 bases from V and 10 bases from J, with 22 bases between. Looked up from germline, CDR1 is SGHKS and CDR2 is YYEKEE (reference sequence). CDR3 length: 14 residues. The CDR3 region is CASIGGSYLGGAFF. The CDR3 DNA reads TGTGCCAGCATCGGGGGTAGTTATCTTGGGGGAGCTTTCTTT.

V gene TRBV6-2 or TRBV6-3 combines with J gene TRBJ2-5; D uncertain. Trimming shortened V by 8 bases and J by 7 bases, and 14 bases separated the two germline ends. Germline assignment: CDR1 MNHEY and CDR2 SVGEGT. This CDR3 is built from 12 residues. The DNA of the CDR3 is TGTGCCAGCGCATGGCGGCGAAGGACCCAGTACTTC. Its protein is CASAWRRRTQYF.

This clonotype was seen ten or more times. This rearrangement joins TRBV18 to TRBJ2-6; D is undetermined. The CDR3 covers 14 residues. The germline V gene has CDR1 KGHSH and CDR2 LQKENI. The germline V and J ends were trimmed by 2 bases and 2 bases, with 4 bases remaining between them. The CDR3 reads CASSPGAGANVLTF. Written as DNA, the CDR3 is TGTGCCAGCTCACCAGGGGCTGGGGCCAACGTCCTGACTTTC.

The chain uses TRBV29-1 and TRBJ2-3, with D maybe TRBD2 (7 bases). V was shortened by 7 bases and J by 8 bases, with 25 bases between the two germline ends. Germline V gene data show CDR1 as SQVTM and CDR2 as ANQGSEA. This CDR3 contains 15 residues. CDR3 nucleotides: TGCAGCGAGCAACGACTAGCTGAACAGGGTGGTACGCAGTATTTT. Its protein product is CSEQRLAEQGGTQYF.

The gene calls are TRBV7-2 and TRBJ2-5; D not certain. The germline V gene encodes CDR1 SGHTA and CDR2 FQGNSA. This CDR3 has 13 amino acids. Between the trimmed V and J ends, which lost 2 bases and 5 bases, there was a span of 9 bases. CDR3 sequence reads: CASSLSHLETQYF. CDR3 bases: TGTGCCAGCAGCTTATCTCACCTGGAGACCCAGTACTTC.

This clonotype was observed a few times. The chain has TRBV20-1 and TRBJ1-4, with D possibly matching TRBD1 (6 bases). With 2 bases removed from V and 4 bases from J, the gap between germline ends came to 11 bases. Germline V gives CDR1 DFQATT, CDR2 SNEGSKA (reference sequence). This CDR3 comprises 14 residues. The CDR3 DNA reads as TGCAGTGCTAGACGGGGGCCTGATAATGAAAAACTGTTTTTT. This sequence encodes CSARRGPDNEKLFF.

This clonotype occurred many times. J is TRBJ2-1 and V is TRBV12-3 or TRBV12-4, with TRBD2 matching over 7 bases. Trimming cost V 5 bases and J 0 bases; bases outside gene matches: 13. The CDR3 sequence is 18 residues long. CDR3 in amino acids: CASSALPGRGSSYNEQFF. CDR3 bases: TGTGCCAGCAGTGCGCTTCCTGGGCGGGGGAGCTCCTACAATGAGCAGTTCTTC.

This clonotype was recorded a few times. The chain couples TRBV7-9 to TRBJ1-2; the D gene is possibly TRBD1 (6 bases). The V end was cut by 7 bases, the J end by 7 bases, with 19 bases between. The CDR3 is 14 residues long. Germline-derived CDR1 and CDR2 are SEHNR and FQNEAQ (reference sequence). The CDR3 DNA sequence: TGTGCCAGCACCCCGGGACAAGGTTTGGGTGGCTACACCTTC. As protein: CASTPGQGLGGYTF.

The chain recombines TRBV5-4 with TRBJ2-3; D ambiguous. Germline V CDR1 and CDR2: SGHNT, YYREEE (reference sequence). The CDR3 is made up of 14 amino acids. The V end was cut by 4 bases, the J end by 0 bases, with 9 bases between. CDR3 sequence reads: CASSRALSTDTQYF. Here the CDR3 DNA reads TGTGCCAGCAGCCGGGCCCTTAGCACAGATACGCAGTATTTT.

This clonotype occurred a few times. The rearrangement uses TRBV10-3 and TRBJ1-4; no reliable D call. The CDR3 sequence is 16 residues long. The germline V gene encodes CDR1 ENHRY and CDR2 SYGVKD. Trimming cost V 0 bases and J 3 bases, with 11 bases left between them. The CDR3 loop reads CAISESEVRANEKLFF. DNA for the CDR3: TGTGCCATCAGTGAGTCGGAAGTTCGGGCTAATGAAAAACTGTTTTTT.